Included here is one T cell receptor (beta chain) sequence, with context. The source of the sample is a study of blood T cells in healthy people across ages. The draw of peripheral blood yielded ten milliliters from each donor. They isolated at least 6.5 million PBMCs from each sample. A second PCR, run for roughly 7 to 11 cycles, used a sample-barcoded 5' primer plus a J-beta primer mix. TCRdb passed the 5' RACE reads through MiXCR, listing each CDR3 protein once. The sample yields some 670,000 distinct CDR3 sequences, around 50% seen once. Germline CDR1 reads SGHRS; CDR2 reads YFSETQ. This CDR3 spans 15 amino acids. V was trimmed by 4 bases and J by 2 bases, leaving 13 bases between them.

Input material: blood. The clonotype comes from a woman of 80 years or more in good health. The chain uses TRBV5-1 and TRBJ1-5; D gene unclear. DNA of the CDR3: TGCGCCAGCAGCCTAGACGCGTATGGCAATCAGCCCCAGCATTTT. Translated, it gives CASSLDAYGNQPQHF.